Listed here are 9 T cell receptor beta chains from one sample, sequenced in a study of response to subunit inactivated influenza vaccine (dated by TCRdb to between 2018 and 2020). The method behind the library was RT-PCR. The instrument was an Illumina HiSeq 2500. The public reads were reprocessed in TCRdb via fastp at Q25 and MiXCR, keeping in-frame beta chains. A single entry per CDR3 protein holds the most common genes and DNA from its merged rows. Present in this sample are more than 250,000 distinct CDR3 sequences, 21% of which were seen just once. Of the sample, roughly 10% is held by the ten largest clones. The specimen was PBMCs from blood, collected about 19 months after vaccination. The receptors were gathered from a man aged 45-69 years who received an inactivated influenza vaccine. Donor details come from another sample of the same person, matched by shared clones.

The chain couples TRBV20-1 to TRBJ1-1, with D possibly being TRBD1 (6 bases). Germline V gene sequence: CDR1 DFQATT, CDR2 SNEGSKA (reference sequence). The CDR3 has 14 amino acids. V was trimmed by 3 bases and J by 5 bases, leaving 16 bases between them. This chain's CDR3 is CSASLGGEGTEAFF. CDR3 sequence (DNA): TGCAGTGCTAGTCTAGGGGGTGAAGGTACTGAAGCTTTCTTT.

The V gene is TRBV28, the J gene TRBJ2-7, with D perhaps being TRBD1 or TRBD2 (5 bases each). The CDR3 runs to 16 residues. The V end lost 5 bases, the J end lost 4 bases, and 21 bases lay between the germline ends. From germline, CDR1 is MDHEN and CDR2 SYDVKM. CDR3 sequence: CASSTNSGTKMYEQYF. DNA for the CDR3: TGTGCCAGCAGTACTAATTCCGGGACCAAAATGTACGAGCAGTACTTC.

The gene calls are TRBV28 and TRBJ1-1, with D possibly TRBD1 on 5 matching bases. V lost 3 bases and J 1 base, leaving 9 bases between the germline ends. The CDR3 is 14 residues long. Germline CDR1 and CDR2: MDHEN and SYDVKM. The CDR3 protein is CASSLGVPNTEAFF. CDR3 bases: TGTGCCAGCAGTTTGGGGGTCCCGAACACTGAAGCTTTCTTT.

The chain couples TRBV7-9 to TRBJ1-4; D is undetermined. Per germline, CDR1 SEHNR and CDR2 FQNEAQ (reference sequence). V was cut by 5 bases and J by 6 bases, with 10 bases left in between. The CDR3 consists of 13 residues. CDR3 DNA sequence: TGTGCCAGCAGCCCCCGGTGGGATGAAAAACTGTTTTTT. Its translation is CASSPRWDEKLFF.

The V and J genes are TRBV10-3 and TRBJ2-6; tentatively, D is TRBD1 (5 bases). This CDR3 is built from 14 residues. V was cut by 3 bases and J by 2 bases, with 5 bases left in between. From germline, CDR1 is ENHRY and CDR2 SYGVKD. The CDR3 DNA reads TGTGCCATCAGTGAAGGGGCTGGGGCCAACGTCCTGACTTTC. Its translation is CAISEGAGANVLTF.

In its sample, this clonotype was seen a few times. J is TRBJ2-1 and V is TRBV12-3 or TRBV12-4; D unresolved. With 6 bases removed from V and 0 bases from J, the gap between germline ends came to 12 bases. This CDR3 has 15 residues. The DNA of the CDR3 is TGTGCCAGCAGGAGAGACGAAAGCTCCTACAATGAGCAGTTCTTC. Translation gives CASRRDESSYNEQFF.

A few counts support this clonotype. The rearrangement links TRBV4-2 to TRBJ2-7, with 13 nucleotides matching TRBD2. This CDR3 has 16 residues. Per germline, CDR1 LGHNA and CDR2 YNFKEQ. Trimming took 3 bases from V and 5 from J; bases not matched to a gene: 7. CDR3 loop: CASSHGLAGVSNEQYF. The CDR3, as DNA: TGTGCCAGCAGCCACGGACTAGCGGGAGTTAGCAACGAGCAGTACTTC.

The genes are TRBV20-1 and TRBJ1-5; no reliable D call. Deletions cut 7 bases from V and 0 bases from J, with 7 bases between. CDR1 and CDR2 from the germline V gene are DFQATT and SNEGSKA (reference sequence). The CDR3 totals 12 residues. The chain's CDR3 is CSVWNSNQPQHF. The CDR3 DNA reads TGCAGTGTTTGGAATAGCAATCAGCCCCAGCATTTT.

This chain connects TRBV7-9 to TRBJ2-7; no reliable D call. This CDR3 has 14 amino acids. Germline V gene data show CDR1 as SEHNR and CDR2 as FQNEAQ (reference sequence). V gave up 5 bases and J gave up 2 bases, with 13 bases separating them. The CDR3 coding sequence is TGTGCCAGCAGCCCCCGGGTACCAACCTACGAGCAGTACTTC. It is translated as CASSPRVPTYEQYF.